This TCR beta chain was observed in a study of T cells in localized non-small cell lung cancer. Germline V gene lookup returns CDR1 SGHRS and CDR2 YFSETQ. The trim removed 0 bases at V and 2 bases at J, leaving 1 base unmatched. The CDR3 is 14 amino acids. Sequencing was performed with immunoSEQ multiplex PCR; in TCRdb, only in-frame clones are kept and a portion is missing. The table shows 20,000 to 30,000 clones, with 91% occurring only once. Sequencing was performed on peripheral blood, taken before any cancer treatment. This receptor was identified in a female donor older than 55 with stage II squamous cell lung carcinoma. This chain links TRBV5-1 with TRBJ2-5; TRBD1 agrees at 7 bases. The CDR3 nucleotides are TGCGCCAGCAGCTTGGCCAGGGGGCAAGAGACCCAGTACTTC. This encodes CASSLARGQETQYF.